The 12 T cell receptor beta chains presented below share a single source sample, sequenced in a study of T cells after yellow fever vaccination. TCRdb re-called the 5' RACE reads through MiXCR, storing one row per CDR3 protein. The sample lists some 320,000 distinct CDR3 sequences; 7.5% to 9% were seen once. The sample in question was PBMCs, obtained on the day of the first yellow fever vaccination. The receptors shown here come from a man aged 18 to 29 who received the YFV17D yellow fever vaccine.

There are a few counts of this clonotype. This chain links TRBV14 with TRBJ2-1, with 7 nucleotides matching TRBD1. CDR1 is SGHDN and CDR2 is FVKESK in the germline V gene. J gave up 6 bases and V 3 bases, and 23 bases lay outside the gene matches. CDR3 length: 20 residues. CDR3 sequence (DNA): TGTGCCAGCAGCCACCGCATCCGGGACAGTGGGCCACAAGTTGGCAATGAGCAGTTCTTC. This translates into CASSHRIRDSGPQVGNEQFF.

The CDR3 is CASSLSQVFSSGNTIYF. CDR3 nucleotides: TGCGCCAGCAGCTTATCCCAGGTCTTTTCCTCTGGAAACACCATATATTTT. The rearrangement joins TRBV5-1 to TRBJ1-3, with unresolved D. The V end lost 2 bases, the J end lost 0 bases, and 15 bases lay between the germline ends. This CDR3 is built from 17 residues. Germline CDR1 SGHRS, CDR2 YFSETQ.

This clonotype was detected ten times or more. The chain carries TRBV5-1 and TRBJ2-5; perhaps TRBD1 as D (5 bases). This CDR3 spans 14 amino acids. The germline V gene encodes CDR1 SGHRS and CDR2 YFSETQ. V was pared by 0 bases and J by 2 bases, with 8 bases between. The CDR3 nucleotides read TGCGCCAGCAGCTTGGCAACAGGACAAGAGACCCAGTACTTC. Translated, it gives CASSLATGQETQYF.

This clonotype appeared a few times. This rearrangement joins TRBV6-2 or TRBV6-3 to TRBJ1-5; 10 nucleotides align to TRBD1. Losses at the gene ends were 1 base for V and 7 bases for J; bases not matched to a gene: 10. The CDR3 contains 17 residues. The germline CDR1 and CDR2 sequences are MNHEY and SVGEGT. Here the CDR3 DNA reads TGTGCCAGCAGTTACTGGGAAGGACAGGGGGTACGCCAGCCCCAGCATTTT. It translates to CASSYWEGQGVRQPQHF.

The V call is TRBV12-3 or TRBV12-4, the J call TRBJ2-5, with D perhaps matching TRBD1 (6 bases). The ends were cut back, 5 bases at V and 1 base at J, with 17 bases in the middle. The CDR3 runs to 16 residues. The CDR3 coding sequence is TGTGCCAGCAGTGAACAGGGTAGTCGACTCCAAGAGACCCAGTACTTC. Its translation is CASSEQGSRLQETQYF.

There are a few counts of this clonotype. CDR3 loop: CASSPPPREKLFF. The CDR3, as DNA: TGTGCCAGTAGCCCGCCCCCCCGTGAAAAACTGTTTTTT. The chain recombines TRBV19 with TRBJ1-4, with D uncertain. The CDR3 is made up of 13 amino acids. The germline V and J ends were trimmed by 6 bases and 7 bases, with 12 bases remaining between them. Germline assignment: CDR1 LNHDA and CDR2 SQIVND (reference sequence).

This clonotype turned up a few times. The chain couples TRBV5-6 to TRBJ2-2, with a weak D call TRBD2 (6 bases). This CDR3 has 16 residues. V was pared by 0 bases and J by 1 base, with 10 bases between. The germline CDR1 and CDR2 sequences are SGHDT and YYEEEE. The CDR3 region has the DNA TGTGCCAGCAGCTTGGGCGGTAGCGGGAACACCGGGGAGCTGTTTTTT. It encodes CASSLGGSGNTGELFF.

This clonotype was detected only a few times. CDR3 protein: CSAIRDRYNEAFF. The CDR3 region has the DNA TGCAGTGCTATACGGGACAGATATAATGAAGCTTTCTTT. The chain joins TRBV20-1 to TRBJ1-1; 7 bases map to TRBD1. The length of the CDR3 is 13 residues. J lost 7 bases, V lost 4 bases, and 9 bases had no gene match. Germline CDR1 and CDR2: DFQATT and SNEGSKA (reference sequence).

This chain uses TRBV7-2 with TRBJ2-2; TRBD1 aligns across 7 bases. Looked up from germline, CDR1 is SGHTA and CDR2 is FQGNSA. V lost 7 bases and J lost 6; bases outside the gene matches: 20. The CDR3 totals 18 residues. The CDR3 DNA is TGTGCCAGCACCTCAGCTTATCTCGGGACAGATCTGCCCGGGGAGCTGTTTTTT. Translated: CASTSAYLGTDLPGELFF.

A few counts support this clonotype. CDR3 sequence: CATQDARSYNEQFF. The CDR3 bases are TGTGCCACCCAGGACGCCCGCTCCTACAATGAGCAGTTCTTC. The gene calls are TRBV24-1 and TRBJ2-1; D ambiguous. The germline gives CDR1 KGHDR, CDR2 SFDVKD. V shed 9 bases and J shed 0 bases, with 11 bases lying between them. The CDR3 spans 14 residues.

This clonotype was recorded only once. This sequence joins TRBV10-3 and TRBJ2-3; 8 nucleotides match TRBD2. This CDR3 spans 14 amino acids. Trimming took 11 bases from V and 4 from J; bases not matched to a gene: 11. Per the germline V gene, CDR1 is ENHRY and CDR2 is SYGVKD. This CDR3 is CAHGRGGGPDTQYF. For the CDR3, the DNA is TGTGCCCACGGACGGGGGGGGGGCCCAGATACGCAGTATTTT.

The chain carries TRBV20-1 and TRBJ2-7, with D unresolved. The length of the CDR3 is 14 residues. Germline assignment: CDR1 DFQATT and CDR2 SNEGSKA (reference sequence). Trimming took 0 bases from V and 3 from J, leaving 12 bases between them. CDR3 nucleotide sequence: TGCAGTGCTAGAGATCGGGCTGATTACTACGAGCAGTACTTC. This translates into CSARDRADYYEQYF.